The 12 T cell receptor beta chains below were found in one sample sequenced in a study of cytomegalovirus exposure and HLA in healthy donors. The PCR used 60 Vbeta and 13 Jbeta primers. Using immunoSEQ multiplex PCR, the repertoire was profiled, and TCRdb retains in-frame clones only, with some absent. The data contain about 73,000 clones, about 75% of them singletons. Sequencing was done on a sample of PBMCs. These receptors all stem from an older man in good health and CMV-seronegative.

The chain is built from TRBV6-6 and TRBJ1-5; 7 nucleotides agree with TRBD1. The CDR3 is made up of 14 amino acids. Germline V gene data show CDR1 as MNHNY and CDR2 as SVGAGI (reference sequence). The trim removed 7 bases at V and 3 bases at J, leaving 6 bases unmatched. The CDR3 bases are TGTGCCAGCACCCTCGGGACAGACAATCAGCCCCAGCATTTT. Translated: CASTLGTDNQPQHF.

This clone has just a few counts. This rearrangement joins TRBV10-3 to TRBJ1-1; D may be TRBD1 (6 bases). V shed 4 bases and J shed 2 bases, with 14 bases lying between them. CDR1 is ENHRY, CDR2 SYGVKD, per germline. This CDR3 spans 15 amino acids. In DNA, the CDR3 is TGTGCCATCAGTGTTTCGGACAGACCCAACACTGAAGCTTTCTTT. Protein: CAISVSDRPNTEAFF.

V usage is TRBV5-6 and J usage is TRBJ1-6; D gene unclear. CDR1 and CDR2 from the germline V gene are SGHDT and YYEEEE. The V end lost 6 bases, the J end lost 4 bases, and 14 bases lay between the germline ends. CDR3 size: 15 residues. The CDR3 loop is CASTRMTTYNSPLHF. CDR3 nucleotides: TGTGCCAGCACCAGAATGACAACTTATAATTCACCCCTCCACTTT.

The CDR3 protein is CATSRGQINTEAFF. CDR3 DNA sequence: TGTGCCACCAGCAGAGGACAGATTAACACTGAAGCTTTCTTT. The chain links TRBV15 to TRBJ1-1, with TRBD1 as a possible D gene (5 bases). The germline V and J ends were trimmed by 1 base and 2 bases, with 8 bases remaining between them. The CDR3 loop spans 14 amino acids. Germline V gene sequence: CDR1 LNHNV, CDR2 YYDKDF (reference sequence). The whole variable domain, remainder taken from reference TRBV15 and TRBJ1-1, is DAMVIQNPRYQVTQFGKPVTLSCSQTLNHNVMYWYQQKSSQAPKLLFHYYDKDFNNEADTPDNFQSRRPNTSFCFLDIRSPGLGDTAMYLCATSRGQINTEAFFGQGTRLTVV.

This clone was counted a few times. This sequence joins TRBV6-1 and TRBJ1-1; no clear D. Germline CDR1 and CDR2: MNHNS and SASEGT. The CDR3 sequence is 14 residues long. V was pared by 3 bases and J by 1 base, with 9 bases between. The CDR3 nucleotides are TGTGCCAGCAGTGAGTCCCCCTCGAACACTGAAGCTTTCTTT. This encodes CASSESPSNTEAFF.

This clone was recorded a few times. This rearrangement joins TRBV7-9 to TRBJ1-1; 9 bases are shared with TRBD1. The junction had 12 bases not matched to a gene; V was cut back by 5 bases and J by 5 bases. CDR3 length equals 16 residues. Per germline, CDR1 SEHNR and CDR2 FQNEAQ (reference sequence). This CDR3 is CASSPGTGMKGTEAFF. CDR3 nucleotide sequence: TGTGCCAGCAGCCCCGGGACAGGGATGAAGGGGACTGAAGCTTTCTTT.

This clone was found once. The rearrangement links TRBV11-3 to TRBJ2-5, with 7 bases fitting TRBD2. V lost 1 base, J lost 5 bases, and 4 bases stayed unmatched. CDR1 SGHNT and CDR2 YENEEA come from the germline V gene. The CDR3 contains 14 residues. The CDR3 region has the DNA TGTGCCAGCAGCTTAGGCGGGGGAAGGGAGACCCAGTACTTC. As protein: CASSLGGGRETQYF.

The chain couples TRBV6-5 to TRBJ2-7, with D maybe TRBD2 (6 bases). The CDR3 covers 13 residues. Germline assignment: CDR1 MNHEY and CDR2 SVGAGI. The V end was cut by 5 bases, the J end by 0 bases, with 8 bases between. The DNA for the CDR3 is TGTGCCAGCAGTGAGCGGGTCTCCTACGAGCAGTACTTC. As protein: CASSERVSYEQYF.

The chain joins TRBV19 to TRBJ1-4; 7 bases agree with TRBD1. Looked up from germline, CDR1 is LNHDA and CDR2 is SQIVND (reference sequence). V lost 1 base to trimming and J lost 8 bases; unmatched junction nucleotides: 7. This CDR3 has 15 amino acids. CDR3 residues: CASSIGDRNQEKLFF. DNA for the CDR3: TGTGCCAGTAGTATAGGGGACAGAAACCAGGAAAAACTGTTTTTT.

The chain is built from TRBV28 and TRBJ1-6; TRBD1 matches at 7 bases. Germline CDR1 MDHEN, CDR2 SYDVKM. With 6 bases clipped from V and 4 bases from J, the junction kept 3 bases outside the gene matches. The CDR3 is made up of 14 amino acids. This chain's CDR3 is CASSPDRYNSPLHF. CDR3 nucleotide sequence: TGTGCCAGCAGCCCGGACAGGTATAATTCACCCCTCCACTTT.

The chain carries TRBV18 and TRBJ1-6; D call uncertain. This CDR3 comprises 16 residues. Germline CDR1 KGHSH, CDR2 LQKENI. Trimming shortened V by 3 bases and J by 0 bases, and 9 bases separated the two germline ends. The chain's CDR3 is CASSPSPSSYNSPLHF. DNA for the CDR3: TGTGCCAGCTCACCGTCCCCCAGCTCCTATAATTCACCCCTCCACTTT.

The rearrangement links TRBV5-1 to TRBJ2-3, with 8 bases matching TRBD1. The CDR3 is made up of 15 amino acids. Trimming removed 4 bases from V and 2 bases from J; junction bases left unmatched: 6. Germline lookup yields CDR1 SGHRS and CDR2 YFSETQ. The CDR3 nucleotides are TGCGCCAGCAGCCTCAGGGGGCGCACCACAGATACGCAGTATTTT. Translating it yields CASSLRGRTTDTQYF.